This entry lists 13 T cell receptor beta chains sequenced from one sample in a study of metastatic and nonmetastatic thyroid tumors. TCRdb reanalyzed the PCR reads via MiXCR. The repertoire includes 10,000 to 15,000 clones, over 25% of them detected once, and roughly an eighth sits in the top ten. Every patient was untreated before thyroid surgery. Sequencing used tumor tissue. Every receptor here comes from a female donor with papillary thyroid cancer or a benign thyroid nodule (not recorded which). Some clones in this sample may be carry-over from other donors' samples.

This clone has at least ten counts. The rearrangement links TRBV9 to TRBJ2-5; 14 bases agree with TRBD2. The CDR3 has 17 residues. The germline CDR1 and CDR2 sequences are SGDLS and YYNGEE. V was clipped by 4 bases and J by 3 bases; unmatched bases: 8. The CDR3 loop reads CASSPKKGLAGEETQYF. Here the CDR3 DNA reads TGTGCCAGCAGCCCCAAAAAGGGACTAGCGGGAGAAGAGACCCAGTACTTC.

This clone is classed as medium-sized. This chain joins TRBV19 and TRBJ2-7, with 10 nucleotides matching TRBD1. CDR3 length equals 13 residues. The germline V gene has CDR1 LNHDA and CDR2 SQIVND (reference sequence). V lost 8 bases and J lost 7; bases outside the gene matches: 8. The CDR3 DNA follows: TGTGCCAGTTGCGGGACAGGGGAAGGAGAGCAGTACTTC. It encodes CASCGTGEGEQYF.

The chain couples TRBV2 to TRBJ2-1; possibly TRBD2 for D (5 bases). Germline lookup yields CDR1 SNHLY and CDR2 FYNNEI. The CDR3 is 17 residues long. Trimming pared 4 bases from V and 7 bases from J, leaving 23 bases between. CDR3 protein: CASSVSKRTNSGNEQFF. CDR3 in DNA: TGTGCCAGCAGTGTATCGAAGCGGACGAATTCTGGGAATGAGCAGTTCTTC.

This clone was counted between two and nine times. This chain uses TRBV12-3 or TRBV12-4 with TRBJ2-2, with a possible D match to TRBD2 (6 bases). The CDR3 is made up of 15 amino acids. V dropped 6 bases and J dropped 3 bases, with 14 bases sitting between them. The CDR3 protein is CASSLRSGYTGELFF. The CDR3 coding sequence is TGTGCCAGCAGCCTCCGTAGCGGTTACACCGGGGAGCTGTTTTTT.

This clone is termed medium-sized. CDR3 in amino acids: CASSSPDLYEQYF. CDR3 DNA sequence: TGTGCCAGCAGTTCACCGGACCTATACGAGCAGTACTTC. The rearrangement links TRBV6-1 to TRBJ2-7, with D uncertain. Germline assignment: CDR1 MNHNS and CDR2 SASEGT. Trimming removed 5 bases from V and 4 bases from J, with 12 bases in between. The CDR3 covers 13 residues.

The J gene is TRBJ1-1, the V gene TRBV20-1; 7 nucleotides match TRBD1. The CDR3 has 13 amino acids. Germline V gene lookup returns CDR1 DFQATT and CDR2 SNEGSKA (reference sequence). The V gene end was trimmed by 4 bases and the J gene end by 7 bases; junction bases not matched to a gene: 9. The CDR3 nucleotides read TGCAGTGCTACACCCGGGACAGAGAGTGAAGCTTTCTTT. The encoded protein is CSATPGTESEAFF.

In its sample, this clone was seen a few times. This sequence joins TRBV28 and TRBJ1-2; 7 positions agree with TRBD1. Trimming cost V 5 bases and J 6 bases; bases outside gene matches: 18. This CDR3 is 17 amino acids long. The germline gives CDR1 MDHEN, CDR2 SYDVKM. The CDR3 DNA reads TGTGCCAGCAGTGGCCTGGGGGCGACAGGGCTAGTGAATGGCTACACCTTC. Residues: CASSGLGATGLVNGYTF.

The genes are TRBV5-1 and TRBJ2-7, with TRBD2 as a possible D gene (6 bases). The CDR3 sequence is 14 residues long. CDR1 and CDR2 (germline): SGHRS, YFSETQ. Between the trimmed V and J ends, which lost 5 bases and 2 bases, there was a span of 14 bases. The DNA of the CDR3 is TGCGCCAGCAGGGTGATGGGGGGACCCTACGAGCAGTACTTC. Amino acid sequence: CASRVMGGPYEQYF.

There are a few counts of this clone. The J gene is TRBJ2-7, the V gene TRBV6-1, with 7 bases lining up with TRBD2. From germline, CDR1 is MNHNS and CDR2 SASEGT. V trimming: 6 bases; J trimming: 4 bases; junction bases outside the gene matches: 9. The CDR3 extends over 14 amino acids. DNA for the CDR3: TGTGCCAGCAGCCAATGGGGGGGTGTTTACGAGCAGTACTTC. Amino acids: CASSQWGGVYEQYF.

The chain recombines TRBV6-6 with TRBJ1-1; no reliable D call. CDR1 and CDR2 (germline): MNHNY, SVGAGI (reference sequence). This CDR3 contains 15 residues. The V gene lost 0 bases and the J gene lost 0 bases, with 8 bases spanning the gap. The chain's CDR3 is CASSYSFRMNTEAFF. The CDR3 DNA sequence: TGTGCCAGCAGTTACTCGTTTCGAATGAACACTGAAGCTTTCTTT.

This clone counts as medium-sized. CDR3 in amino acids: CAWAVDSYQETQYF. In nucleotides, the CDR3 is TGTGCCTGGGCCGTGGACAGTTATCAAGAGACCCAGTACTTC. The chain is built from TRBV30 and TRBJ2-5, with D possibly matching TRBD1 (6 bases). The CDR3 contains 14 residues. Germline values: CDR1 GTSNPN, CDR2 SVGIG (reference sequence). Deletions cut 5 bases from V and 2 bases from J, with 15 bases between. Drawing the rest from reference TRBV30 and TRBJ2-5, the complete variable domain is SQTIHQWPATLVQPVGSPLSLECTVEGTSNPNLYWYRQAAGRGLQLLFYSVGIGQISSEVPQNLSASRPQDRQFILSSKKLLLSDSGFYLCAWAVDSYQETQYFGPGTRLLVL.

Within the sample, this clone is medium-sized (0.01 to 0.1%). Distinct nucleotide sequences in the sample also encode this CDR3. V and J are TRBV18 and TRBJ1-5, with D perhaps matching TRBD1 (6 bases). The germline V gene has CDR1 KGHSH and CDR2 LQKENI. The CDR3 spans 13 residues. Trimming took off 3 bases at V and 4 bases at J, with 7 bases between the two ends. The CDR3 reads CASSPDRNQPQHF. The CDR3 nucleotides are TGTGCCAGCTCACCGGACAGAAATCAGCCCCAGCATTTT. Supplemented by reference TRBV18 and TRBJ1-5, the full variable domain reads NAGVMQNPRHLVRRRGQEARLRCSPMKGHSHVYWYRQLPEEGLKFMVYLQKENIIDESGMPKERFSAEFPKEGPSILRIQQVVRGDSAAYFCASSPDRNQPQHFGDGTRLSIL.

Ten or more counts support this clone. This sequence joins TRBV20-1 and TRBJ2-7; no reliable D call. V shed 3 bases and J shed 6 bases, with 18 bases lying between them. Germline V lookup: CDR1 DFQATT, CDR2 SNEGSKA (reference sequence). The CDR3 has 14 residues. For the CDR3, the DNA is TGCAGTGCTAGTTACTCAGACCCCTTGCGCGAGCAGTACTTC. Its protein is CSASYSDPLREQYF.